These T cell receptor beta chains were read from a single sample in a study of shared clonotypes between healthy human individuals. Clones were read by immunoSEQ multiplex PCR, and TCRdb kept only the in-frame ones, dropping some. In the table there are over a million clones, around 78% of which are singletons. Specimen: memory CD4+ T cells from PBMCs. Every receptor here comes from a man between 18 and 35 years old in good health. Some clones in this sample may be carry-over from other donors' samples. The CDR3 runs from the conserved cysteine through the conserved F or W. The D gene is left open where the match is weak. Clone sizes are given selectively: once, few, many, or a class where the clone is expanded.

15 TRBJ2-1 TRBD2 TRBV5-1 - CASSPRLAVYNEQFF TGCGCCAGCAGCCCCCGGCTAGCGGTCTACAATGAGCAGTTCTTC
15 TRBJ2-7 - TRBV28 - CASSPFRGRASEQYF TGTGCCAGCAGTCCCTTTAGGGGGAGGGCCTCCGAGCAGTACTTC
12 TRBJ1-1 - TRBV11-3 few CASGGARTEAFF TGTGCCAGCGGCGGGGCGCGGACTGAAGCTTTCTTT
16 TRBJ2-1 TRBD2 TRBV5-4 - CASSSPGLVSYNEQFF TGTGCCAGCAGCTCCCCGGGACTAGTTTCGTACAATGAGCAGTTCTTC
14 TRBJ2-2 - TRBV7-3 few CASSFQHSTGELFF TGTGCCAGCAGCTTTCAGCATAGCACCGGGGAGCTGTTTTTT
13 TRBJ2-7 TRBD1 TRBV5-5 - CASTRQGVYEQYF TGTGCCAGCACCCGACAGGGAGTTTACGAGCAGTACTTC
11 TRBJ2-1 - TRBV20-1 - CSASSTGKGVF TGCAGTGCCTCCTCCACGGGGAAGGGGGTCTTC
14 TRBJ2-2 - TRBV5-1 - CASSGRGNTGELFF TGCGCCAGCAGCGGCAGGGGGAACACCGGGGAGCTGTTTTTT
15 TRBJ2-7 TRBD2 TRBV5-1 - CASSPDLAALYEQYF TGCGCCAGCAGTCCGGATCTAGCGGCCCTCTACGAGCAGTACTTC
15 TRBJ2-7 - TRBV27 - CASSPAVGGTYEQYF TGTGCCAGCAGCCCCGCCGTGGGGGGAACCTACGAGCAGTACTTC
15 TRBJ2-1 - TRBV7-3 - CASSLVGWGGNEQFF TGTGCCAGCAGCTTGGTTGGGTGGGGTGGGAATGAGCAGTTCTTC
15 TRBJ2-7 TRBD1 TRBV15 - CATSGGQEPTYEQYF TGTGCCACCAGCGGGGGACAGGAACCTACCTACGAGCAGTACTTC
15 TRBJ2-2 TRBD1 TRBV6-1 - CASRPGTGSTGELFF TGTGCCAGCCGGCCCGGGACAGGGTCCACCGGGGAGCTGTTTTTT
16 TRBJ2-3 - TRBV4-3 - CASSQGLGGFADTQYF TGCGCCAGCAGCCAAGGTCTGGGGGGTTTTGCAGATACGCAGTATTTT
18 TRBJ2-7 - TRBV4-2 - CASSQEVGDFSFSYEQYF TGTGCCAGCAGCCAAGAGGTCGGGGACTTCTCGTTCTCCTACGAGCAGTACTTC
15 TRBJ2-2 - TRBV2 - CASMVESTNTGELFF TGTGCCAGCATGGTGGAGTCTACGAACACCGGGGAGCTGTTTTTT
13 TRBJ2-1 - TRBV11-3 - CASSLDGDGTQFF TGTGCCAGCAGCTTAGATGGAGACGGGACGCAGTTCTTC
13 TRBJ2-7 - TRBV5-1 - CASSLTDSYEQYF TGCGCCAGCAGCTTGACTGACTCCTACGAGCAGTACTTC
15 TRBJ2-7 - TRBV28 - CASSLLGQFGAEQYF TGTGCCAGCAGTTTACTTGGACAGTTTGGGGCCGAGCAGTACTTC
16 TRBJ1-2 - TRBV7-2 - CASSLGQGSGLYGYTF TGTGCCAGCAGCTTAGGTCAGGGTTCAGGGCTCTATGGCTACACCTTC
15 TRBJ1-4 - TRBV28 - CASSPPIATNEKLFF TGTGCCAGCAGTCCACCTATCGCAACTAATGAAAAACTGTTTTTT